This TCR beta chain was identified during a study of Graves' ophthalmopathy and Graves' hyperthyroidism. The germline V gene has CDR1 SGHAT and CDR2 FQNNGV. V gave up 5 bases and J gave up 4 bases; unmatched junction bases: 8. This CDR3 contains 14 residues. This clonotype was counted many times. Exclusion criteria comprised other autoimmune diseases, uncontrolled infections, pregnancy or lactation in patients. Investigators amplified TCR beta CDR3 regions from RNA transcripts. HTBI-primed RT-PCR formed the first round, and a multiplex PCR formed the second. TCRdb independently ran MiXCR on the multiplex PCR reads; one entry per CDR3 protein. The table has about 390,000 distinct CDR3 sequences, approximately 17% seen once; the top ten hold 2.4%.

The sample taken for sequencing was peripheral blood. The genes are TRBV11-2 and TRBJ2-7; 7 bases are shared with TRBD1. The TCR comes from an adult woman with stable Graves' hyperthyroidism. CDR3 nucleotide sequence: TGTGCCAGCAGCGTCGACAGGGATTCTTACGAGCAGTACTTC. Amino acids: CASSVDRDSYEQYF.